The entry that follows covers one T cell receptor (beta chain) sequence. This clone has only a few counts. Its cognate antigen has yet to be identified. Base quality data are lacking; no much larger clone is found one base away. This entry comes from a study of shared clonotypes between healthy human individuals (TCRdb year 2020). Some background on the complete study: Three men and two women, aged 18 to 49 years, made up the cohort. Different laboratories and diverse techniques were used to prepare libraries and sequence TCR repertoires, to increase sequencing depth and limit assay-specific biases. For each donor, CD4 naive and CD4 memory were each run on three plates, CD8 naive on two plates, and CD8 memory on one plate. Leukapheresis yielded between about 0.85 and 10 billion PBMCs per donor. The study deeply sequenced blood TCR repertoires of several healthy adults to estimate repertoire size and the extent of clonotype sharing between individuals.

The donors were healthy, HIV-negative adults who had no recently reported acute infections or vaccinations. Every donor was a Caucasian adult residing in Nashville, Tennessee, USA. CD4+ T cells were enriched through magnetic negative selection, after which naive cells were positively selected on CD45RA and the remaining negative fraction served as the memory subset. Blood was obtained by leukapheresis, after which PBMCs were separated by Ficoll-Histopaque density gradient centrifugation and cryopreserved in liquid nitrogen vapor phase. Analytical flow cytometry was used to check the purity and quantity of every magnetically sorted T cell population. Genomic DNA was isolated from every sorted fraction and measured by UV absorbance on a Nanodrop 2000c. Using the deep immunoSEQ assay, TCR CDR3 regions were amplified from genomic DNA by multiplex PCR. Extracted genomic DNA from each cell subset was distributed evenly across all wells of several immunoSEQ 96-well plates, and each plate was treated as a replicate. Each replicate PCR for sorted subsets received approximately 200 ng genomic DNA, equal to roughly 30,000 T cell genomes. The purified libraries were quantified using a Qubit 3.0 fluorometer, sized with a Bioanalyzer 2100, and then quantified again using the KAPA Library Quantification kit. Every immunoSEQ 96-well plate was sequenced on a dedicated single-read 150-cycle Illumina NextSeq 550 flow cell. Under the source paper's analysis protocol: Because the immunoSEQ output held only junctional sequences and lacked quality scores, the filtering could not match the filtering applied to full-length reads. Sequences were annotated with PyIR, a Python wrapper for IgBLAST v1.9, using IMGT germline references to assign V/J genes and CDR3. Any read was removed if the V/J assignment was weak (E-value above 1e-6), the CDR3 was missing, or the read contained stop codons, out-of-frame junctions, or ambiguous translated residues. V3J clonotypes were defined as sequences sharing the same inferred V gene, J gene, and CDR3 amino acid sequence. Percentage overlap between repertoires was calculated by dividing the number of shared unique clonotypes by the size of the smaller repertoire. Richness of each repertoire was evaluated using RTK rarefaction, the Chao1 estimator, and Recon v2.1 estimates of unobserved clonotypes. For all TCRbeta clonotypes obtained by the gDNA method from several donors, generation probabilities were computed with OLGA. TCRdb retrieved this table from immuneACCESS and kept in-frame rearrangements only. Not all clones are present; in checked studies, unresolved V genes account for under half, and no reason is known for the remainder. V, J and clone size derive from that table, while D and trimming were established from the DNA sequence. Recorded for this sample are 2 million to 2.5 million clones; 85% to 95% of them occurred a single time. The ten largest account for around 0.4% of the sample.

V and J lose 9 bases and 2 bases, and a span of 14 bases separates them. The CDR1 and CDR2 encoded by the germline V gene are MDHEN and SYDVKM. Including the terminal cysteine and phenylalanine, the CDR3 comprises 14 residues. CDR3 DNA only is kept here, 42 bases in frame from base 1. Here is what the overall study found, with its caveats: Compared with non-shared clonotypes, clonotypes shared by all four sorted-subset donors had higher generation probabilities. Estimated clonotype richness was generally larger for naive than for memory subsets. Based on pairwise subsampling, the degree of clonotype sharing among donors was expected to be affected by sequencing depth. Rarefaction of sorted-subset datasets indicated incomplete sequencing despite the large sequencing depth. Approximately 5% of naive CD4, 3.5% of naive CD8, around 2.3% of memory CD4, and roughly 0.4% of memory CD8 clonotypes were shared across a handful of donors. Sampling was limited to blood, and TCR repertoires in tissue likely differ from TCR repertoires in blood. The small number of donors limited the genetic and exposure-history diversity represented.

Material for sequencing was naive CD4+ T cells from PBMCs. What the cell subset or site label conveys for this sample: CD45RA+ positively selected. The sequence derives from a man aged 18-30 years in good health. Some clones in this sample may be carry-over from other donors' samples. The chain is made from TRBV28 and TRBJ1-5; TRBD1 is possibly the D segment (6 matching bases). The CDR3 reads CASKFAGGNQPQHF. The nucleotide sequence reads TGTGCCAGTAAGTTTGCAGGGGGCAATCAGCCCCAGCATTTT.